This T cell receptor beta chain was recovered during a study of T-cell reconstitution after alpha-beta-depleted transplantation in children. This clonotype was seen ten or more times. Unique molecular identifiers featured in how the TCRbeta library was prepared. TCRdb reprocessed the PCR reads via MiXCR and lists one record per CDR3 protein. This sample carries some 180,000 distinct CDR3 sequences, about 7% of them seen once, and the ten largest clones take less than 7%. This clonotype was sampled from a boy aged 2 to 9 with acute lymphoblastic leukemia, due to receive a stem cell transplant. This specimen was PBMCs, taken before TCRalphabeta/CD19-depleted stem cell transplant.

As DNA, the CDR3 is TGCAGTGCTAGGCTCGGGACTAGCGGGGGGGTTTATAAGGGGGAGCTGTTTTTT. Its protein is CSARLGTSGGVYKGELFF. J is TRBJ2-2 and V is TRBV20-1, with 16 nucleotides matching TRBD2. V lost 3 bases and J lost 8; bases outside the gene matches: 12. The CDR3 consists of 18 residues. Germline V lookup: CDR1 DFQATT, CDR2 SNEGSKA (reference sequence).